This TCR beta chain was captured in a study of PD-L1 blockade in urothelial cancer. Study overall: Atezolizumab (1,200 mg intravenously every 3 weeks) began in 2014 for patients. About 90% of the roughly 29 patients were men with bladder-origin urothelial cancer. T cells were recovered from blood samples at a median of around 130,000.

The CDR3 extends over 11 amino acids. The V gene lost 2 bases and the J gene lost 4 bases, with 5 bases spanning the gap. Germline V gene data show CDR1 as SQVTM and CDR2 as ANQGSEA. This table comes from immunoSEQ multiplex PCR, and its TCRdb copy is limited to in-frame clones, with some not included. This table has tens of thousands of clones, 82% appearing once. V is TRBV29-1 and J is TRBJ2-5; D unclear. This receptor was taken from a man between 65 and 85 years old with urothelial cancer. Sequenced here: PBMCs, sampled around atezolizumab (anti-PD-L1) treatment. The CDR3 reads CSVESLETQYF. CDR3 nucleotides: TGCAGCGTTGAATCCTTAGAGACCCAGTACTTC.